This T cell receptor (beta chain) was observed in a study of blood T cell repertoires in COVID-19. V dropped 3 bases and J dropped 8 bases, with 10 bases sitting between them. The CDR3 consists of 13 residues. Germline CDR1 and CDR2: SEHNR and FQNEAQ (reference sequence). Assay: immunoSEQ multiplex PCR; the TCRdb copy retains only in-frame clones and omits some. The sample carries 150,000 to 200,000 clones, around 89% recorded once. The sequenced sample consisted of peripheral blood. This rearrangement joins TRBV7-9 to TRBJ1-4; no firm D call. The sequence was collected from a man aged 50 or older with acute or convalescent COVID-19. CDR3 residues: CASSFEPREKLFF. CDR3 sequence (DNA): TGTGCCAGCAGCTTTGAGCCGAGGGAAAAACTGTTTTTT.